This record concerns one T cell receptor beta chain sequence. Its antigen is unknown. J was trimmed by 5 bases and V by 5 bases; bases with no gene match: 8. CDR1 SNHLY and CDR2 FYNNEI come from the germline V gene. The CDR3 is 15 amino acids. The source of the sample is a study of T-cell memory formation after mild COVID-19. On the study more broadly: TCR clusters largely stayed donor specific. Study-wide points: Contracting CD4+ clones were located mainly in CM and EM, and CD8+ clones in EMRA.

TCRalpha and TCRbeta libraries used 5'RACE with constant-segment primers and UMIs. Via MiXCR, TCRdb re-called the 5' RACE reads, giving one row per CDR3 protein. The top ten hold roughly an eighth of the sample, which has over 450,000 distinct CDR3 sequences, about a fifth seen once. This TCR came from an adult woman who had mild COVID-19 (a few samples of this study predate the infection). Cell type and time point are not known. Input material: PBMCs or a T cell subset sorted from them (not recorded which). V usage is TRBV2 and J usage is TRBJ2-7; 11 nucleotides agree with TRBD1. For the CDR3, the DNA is TGTGCCAGCAGTAAAGAGGACAGGGGGCCCCACGAGCAGTACTTC. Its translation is CASSKEDRGPHEQYF.